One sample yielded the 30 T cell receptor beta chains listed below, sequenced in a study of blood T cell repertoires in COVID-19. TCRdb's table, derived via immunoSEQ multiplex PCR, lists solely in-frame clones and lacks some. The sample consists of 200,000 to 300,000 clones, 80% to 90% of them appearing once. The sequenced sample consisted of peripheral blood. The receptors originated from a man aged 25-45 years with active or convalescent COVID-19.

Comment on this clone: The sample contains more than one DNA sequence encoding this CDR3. The CDR3: CASSQETRGTEAFF. The CDR3 DNA reads TGCGCCAGCAGCCAAGAGACTCGGGGAACTGAAGCTTTCTTT. The chain recombines TRBV4-1 with TRBJ1-1; the D is unclear. V was trimmed by 0 bases and J by 5 bases, leaving 10 bases between them. The germline gives CDR1 MGHRA, CDR2 YSYEKL. This CDR3 has 14 residues.

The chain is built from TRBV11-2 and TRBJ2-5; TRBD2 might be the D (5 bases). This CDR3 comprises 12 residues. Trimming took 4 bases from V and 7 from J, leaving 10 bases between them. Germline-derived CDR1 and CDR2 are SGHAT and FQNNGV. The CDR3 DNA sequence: TGTGCCAGCAGCTCCTCGGCGGGGACCCAGTACTTC. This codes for CASSSSAGTQYF.

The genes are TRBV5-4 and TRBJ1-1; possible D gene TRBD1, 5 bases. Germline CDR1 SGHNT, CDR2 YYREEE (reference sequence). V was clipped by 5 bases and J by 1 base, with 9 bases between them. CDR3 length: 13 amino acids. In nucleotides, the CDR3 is TGTGCCAGCAGGGAGGGACCGAACACTGAAGCTTTCTTT. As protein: CASREGPNTEAFF.

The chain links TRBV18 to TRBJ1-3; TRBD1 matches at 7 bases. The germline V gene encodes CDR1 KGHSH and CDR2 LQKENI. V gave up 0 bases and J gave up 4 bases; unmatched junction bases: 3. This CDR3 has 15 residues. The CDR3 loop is CASSPPTGIGNTIYF. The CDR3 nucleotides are TGTGCCAGCTCACCACCGACAGGGATAGGAAACACCATATATTTT.

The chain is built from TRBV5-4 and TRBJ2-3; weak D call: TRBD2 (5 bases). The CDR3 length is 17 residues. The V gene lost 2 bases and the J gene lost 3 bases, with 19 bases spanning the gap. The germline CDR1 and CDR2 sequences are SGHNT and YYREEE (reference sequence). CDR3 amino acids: CASSFPTTKSTTDTQYF. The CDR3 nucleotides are TGTGCCAGCAGCTTCCCAACGACTAAGTCAACGACAGATACGCAGTATTTT.

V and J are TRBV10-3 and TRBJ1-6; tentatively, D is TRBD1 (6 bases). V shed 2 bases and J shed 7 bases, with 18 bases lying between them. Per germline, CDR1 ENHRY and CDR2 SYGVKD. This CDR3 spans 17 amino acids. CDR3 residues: CAISEPGGGAGNSPLHF. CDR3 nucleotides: TGTGCCATCAGTGAGCCCGGCGGGGGGGCTGGAAATTCACCCCTCCACTTT.

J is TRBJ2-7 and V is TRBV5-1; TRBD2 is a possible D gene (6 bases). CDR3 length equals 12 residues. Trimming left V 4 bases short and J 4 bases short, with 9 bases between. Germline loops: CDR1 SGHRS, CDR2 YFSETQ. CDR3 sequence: CASSGEEYEQYF. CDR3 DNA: TGCGCCAGCAGCGGGGAGGAATACGAGCAGTACTTC.

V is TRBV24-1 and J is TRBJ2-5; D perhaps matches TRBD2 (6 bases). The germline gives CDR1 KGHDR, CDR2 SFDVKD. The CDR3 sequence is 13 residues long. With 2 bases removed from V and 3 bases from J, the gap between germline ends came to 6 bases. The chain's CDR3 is CATSDSGEETQYF. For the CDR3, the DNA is TGTGCCACCAGTGATTCGGGGGAAGAGACCCAGTACTTC.

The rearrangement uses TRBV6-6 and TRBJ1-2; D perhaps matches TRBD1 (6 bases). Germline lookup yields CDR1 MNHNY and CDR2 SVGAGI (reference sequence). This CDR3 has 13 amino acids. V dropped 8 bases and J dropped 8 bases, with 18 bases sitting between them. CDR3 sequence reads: CASLRDRIRGYTF. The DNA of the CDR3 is TGTGCCAGCCTTCGCGACAGGATCAGGGGCTACACCTTC.

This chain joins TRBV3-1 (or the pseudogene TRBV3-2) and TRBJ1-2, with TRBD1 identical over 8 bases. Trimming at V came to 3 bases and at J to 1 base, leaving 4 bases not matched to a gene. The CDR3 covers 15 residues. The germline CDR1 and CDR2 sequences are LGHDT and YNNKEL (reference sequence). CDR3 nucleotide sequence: TGTGCCAGCAGCCACTGGGACAGGATTAACTATGGCTACACCTTC. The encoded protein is CASSHWDRINYGYTF.

For the CDR3, the DNA is TGTGCCAGCAGGAGACTAGCGGGGGACAATGAGCAGTTCTTC. Protein: CASRRLAGDNEQFF. The J gene is TRBJ2-1, the V gene TRBV5-4; 12 bases map to TRBD2. The CDR3 consists of 14 residues. Germline V gene lookup returns CDR1 SGHNT and CDR2 YYREEE (reference sequence). The ends lost 5 bases at V and 5 bases at J; junction bases unmatched: 2.

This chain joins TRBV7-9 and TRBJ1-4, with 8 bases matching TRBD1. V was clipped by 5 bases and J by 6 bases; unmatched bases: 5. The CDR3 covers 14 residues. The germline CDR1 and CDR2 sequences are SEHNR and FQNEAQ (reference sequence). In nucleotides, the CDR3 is TGTGCCAGCAGCCACAGGGGGAGAGATGAAAAACTGTTTTTT. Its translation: CASSHRGRDEKLFF.

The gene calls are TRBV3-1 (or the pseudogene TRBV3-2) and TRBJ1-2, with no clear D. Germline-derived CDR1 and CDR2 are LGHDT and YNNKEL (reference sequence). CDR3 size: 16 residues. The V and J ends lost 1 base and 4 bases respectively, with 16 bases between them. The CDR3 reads CASSQASRADSYGYTF. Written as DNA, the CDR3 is TGTGCCAGCAGCCAAGCCTCGCGGGCGGATTCCTATGGCTACACCTTC.

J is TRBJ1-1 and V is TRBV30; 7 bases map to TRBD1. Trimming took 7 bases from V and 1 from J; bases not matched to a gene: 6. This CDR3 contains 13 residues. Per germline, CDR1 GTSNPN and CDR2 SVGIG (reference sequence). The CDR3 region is CALRQGWNTEAFF. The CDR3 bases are TGTGCCTTAAGACAGGGCTGGAACACTGAAGCTTTCTTT.

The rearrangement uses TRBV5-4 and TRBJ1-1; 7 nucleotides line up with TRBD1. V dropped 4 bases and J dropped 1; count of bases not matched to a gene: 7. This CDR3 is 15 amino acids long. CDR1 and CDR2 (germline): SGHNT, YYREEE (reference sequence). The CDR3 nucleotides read TGTGCCAGCAGCAGAAGGGACAGCGGGAACACTGAAGCTTTCTTT. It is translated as CASSRRDSGNTEAFF.

DNA of the CDR3: TGTGCCAGCAGTGAAAGGACAGGGGGCGAGACCCAGTACTTC. It encodes CASSERTGGETQYF. The V gene is TRBV2, the J gene TRBJ2-5; TRBD1 aligns across 11 bases. Germline V gives CDR1 SNHLY, CDR2 FYNNEI. The CDR3 has 14 amino acids. Losses at the gene ends were 2 bases for V and 5 bases for J; bases not matched to a gene: 1. Full variable domain (outside the CDR3, taken from reference TRBV2 and TRBJ2-5): EPEVTQTPSHQVTQMGQEVILRCVPISNHLYFYWYRQILGQKVEFLVSFYNNEISEKSEIFDDQFSVERPDGSNFTLKIRSTKLEDSAMYFCASSERTGGETQYFGPGTRLLVL.

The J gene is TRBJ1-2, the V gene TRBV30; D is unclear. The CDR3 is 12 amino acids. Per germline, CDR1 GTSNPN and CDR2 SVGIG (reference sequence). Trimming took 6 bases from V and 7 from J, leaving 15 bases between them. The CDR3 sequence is CACLAGLGGYTF. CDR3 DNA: TGTGCCTGTCTCGCAGGACTTGGTGGCTACACCTTC.

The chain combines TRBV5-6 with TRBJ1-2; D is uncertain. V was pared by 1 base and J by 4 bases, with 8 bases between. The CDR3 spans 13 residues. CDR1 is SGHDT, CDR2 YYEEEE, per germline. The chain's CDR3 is CASSLSERYGYTF. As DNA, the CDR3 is TGTGCCAGCAGCTTGTCTGAGCGCTATGGCTACACCTTC.

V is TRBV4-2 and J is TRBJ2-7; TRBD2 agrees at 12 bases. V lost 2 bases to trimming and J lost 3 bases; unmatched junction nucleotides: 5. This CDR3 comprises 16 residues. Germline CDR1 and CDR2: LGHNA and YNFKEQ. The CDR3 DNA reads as TGTGCCAGCAGCCAAAACCCTAGCGGGGGGGGCTACGAGCAGTACTTC. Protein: CASSQNPSGGGYEQYF.

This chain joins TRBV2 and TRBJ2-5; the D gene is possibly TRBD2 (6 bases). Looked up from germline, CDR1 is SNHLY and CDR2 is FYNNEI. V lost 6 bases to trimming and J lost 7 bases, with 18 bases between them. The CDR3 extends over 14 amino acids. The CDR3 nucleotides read TGTGCCAGCAGCGGTAGAGGGACTCCAAGGACCCAGTACTTC. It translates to CASSGRGTPRTQYF.

The CDR3 sequence: CASSHGSGNSPLHF. CDR3 nucleotide sequence: TGCGCCAGCAGCCACGGATCAGGGAATTCACCCCTCCACTTT. The rearrangement uses TRBV5-1 and TRBJ1-6; TRBD1 is a possible D gene (5 bases). In germline, CDR1 is SGHRS, CDR2 YFSETQ. CDR3 length: 14 amino acids. Trimming stripped 4 bases from V and 7 bases from J, with 12 bases between.

In nucleotides, the CDR3 is TGTGCCAGCAGCGGCGGGGGCCGCCCAGATACGCAGTATTTT. Translation: CASSGGGRPDTQYF. The chain carries TRBV7-9 and TRBJ2-3; tentative D call: TRBD2 (7 bases). V was trimmed by 5 bases and J by 4 bases, leaving 13 bases between them. Germline V gene data show CDR1 as SEHNR and CDR2 as FQNEAQ (reference sequence). The CDR3 spans 14 residues. Drawing the rest from reference TRBV7-9 and TRBJ2-3, the complete variable domain is DTGVSQNPRHKITKRGQNVTFRCDPISEHNRLYWYRQTLGQGPEFLTYFQNEAQLEKSRLLSDRFSAERPKGSFSTLEIQRTEQGDSAMYLCASSGGGRPDTQYFGPGTRLTVL.

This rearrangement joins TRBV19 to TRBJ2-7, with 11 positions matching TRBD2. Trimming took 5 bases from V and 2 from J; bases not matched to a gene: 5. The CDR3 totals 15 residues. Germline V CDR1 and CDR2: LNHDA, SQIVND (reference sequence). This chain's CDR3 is CASSVLAGGTYEQYF. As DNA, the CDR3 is TGTGCCAGTAGTGTTCTAGCGGGGGGTACCTACGAGCAGTACTTC.

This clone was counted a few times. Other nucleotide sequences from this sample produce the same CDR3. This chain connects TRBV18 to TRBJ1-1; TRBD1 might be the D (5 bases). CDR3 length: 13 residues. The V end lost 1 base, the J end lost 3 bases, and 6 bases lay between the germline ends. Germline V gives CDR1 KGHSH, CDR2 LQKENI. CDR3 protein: CASSPRGDTEAFF. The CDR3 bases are TGTGCCAGCTCACCACGGGGGGACACTGAAGCTTTCTTT.

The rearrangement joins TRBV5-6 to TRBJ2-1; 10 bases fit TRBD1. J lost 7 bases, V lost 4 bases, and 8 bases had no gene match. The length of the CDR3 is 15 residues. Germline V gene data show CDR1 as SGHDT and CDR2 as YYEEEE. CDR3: CASSTDRGPRNEQFF. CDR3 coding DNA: TGTGCCAGCAGCACTGACAGGGGGCCTAGGAATGAGCAGTTCTTC.

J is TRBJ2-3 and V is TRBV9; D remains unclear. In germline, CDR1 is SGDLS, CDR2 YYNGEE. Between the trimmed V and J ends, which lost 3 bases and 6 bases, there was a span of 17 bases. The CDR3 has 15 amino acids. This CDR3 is CASSAMPAASDTQYF. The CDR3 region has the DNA TGTGCCAGCAGCGCCATGCCGGCGGCATCGGATACGCAGTATTTT.

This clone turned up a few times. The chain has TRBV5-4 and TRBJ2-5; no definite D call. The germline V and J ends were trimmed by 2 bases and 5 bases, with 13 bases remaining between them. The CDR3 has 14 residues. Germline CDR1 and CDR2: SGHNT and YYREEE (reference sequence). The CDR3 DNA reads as TGTGCCAGCAGCTTTTCACCGGGTTCTGAGACCCAGTACTTC. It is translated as CASSFSPGSETQYF.

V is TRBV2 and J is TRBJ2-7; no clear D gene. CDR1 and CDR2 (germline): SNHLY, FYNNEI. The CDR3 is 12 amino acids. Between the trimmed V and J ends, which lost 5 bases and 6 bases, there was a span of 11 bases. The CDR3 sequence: CASSPDWSEQYF. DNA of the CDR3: TGTGCCAGCAGTCCTGACTGGAGCGAGCAGTACTTC.

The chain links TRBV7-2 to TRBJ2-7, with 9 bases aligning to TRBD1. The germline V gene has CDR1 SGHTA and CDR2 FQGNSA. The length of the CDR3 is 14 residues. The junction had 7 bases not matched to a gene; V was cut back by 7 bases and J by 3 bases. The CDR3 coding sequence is TGTGCCAGCACATGGGGACAGGGAGACTACGAGCAGTACTTC. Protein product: CASTWGQGDYEQYF. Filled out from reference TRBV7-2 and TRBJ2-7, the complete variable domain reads GAGVSQSPSNKVTEKGKDVELRCDPISGHTALYWYRQSLGQGLEFLIYFQGNSAPDKSGLPSDRFSAERTGGSVSTLTIQRTQQEDSAVYLCASTWGQGDYEQYFGPGTRLTVT.

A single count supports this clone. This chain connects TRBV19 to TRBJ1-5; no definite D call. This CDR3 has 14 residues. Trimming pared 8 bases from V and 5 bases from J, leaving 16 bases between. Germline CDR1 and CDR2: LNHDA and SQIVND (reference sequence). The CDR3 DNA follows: TGTGCCAGTGGCAGGTCCTTACTAGATCAGCCCCAGCATTTT. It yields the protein CASGRSLLDQPQHF.